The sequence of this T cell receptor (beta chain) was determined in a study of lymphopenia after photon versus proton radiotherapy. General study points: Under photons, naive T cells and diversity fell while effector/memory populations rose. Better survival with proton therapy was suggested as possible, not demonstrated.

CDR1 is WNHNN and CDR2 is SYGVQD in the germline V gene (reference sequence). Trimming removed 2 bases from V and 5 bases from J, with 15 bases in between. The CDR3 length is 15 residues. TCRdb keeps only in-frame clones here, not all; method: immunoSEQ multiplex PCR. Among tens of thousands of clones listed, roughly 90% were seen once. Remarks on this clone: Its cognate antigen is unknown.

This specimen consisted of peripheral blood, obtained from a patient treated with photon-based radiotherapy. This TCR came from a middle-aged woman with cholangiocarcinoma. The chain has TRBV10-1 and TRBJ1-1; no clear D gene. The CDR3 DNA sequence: TGCGCCAGCAGTGAGAGGCGGTTTGGAGAGACTGAAGCTTTCTTT. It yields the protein CASSERRFGETEAFF.